The 21 T cell receptor beta chains below were found in one sample sequenced in a study of siplizumab effects on memory and regulatory T cells. Libraries were prepared by immunoSEQ multiplex PCR; TCRdb keeps only in-frame clonotypes and omits some of them. The data show around 100,000 clones, 93% seen once. Material: Tregs sorted from blood. Receptor source: a human donor in good health.

The chain employs TRBV4-1 and TRBJ2-3; 10 bases fit TRBD1. The CDR3 extends over 17 amino acids. Trimming took 0 bases from V and 5 from J; bases not matched to a gene: 8. Per germline, CDR1 MGHRA and CDR2 YSYEKL. The CDR3 is CASSQDKMDRGRDTQYF. The CDR3 nucleotides are TGCGCCAGCAGCCAAGATAAGATGGACAGGGGGAGAGATACGCAGTATTTT.

The chain couples TRBV7-3 to TRBJ1-2; D may be TRBD1 (5 bases). Trimming stripped 2 bases from V and 5 bases from J, with 21 bases between. The germline gives CDR1 SGHTA, CDR2 FQGTGA. The CDR3 totals 17 residues. The CDR3 protein is CASSLVRGEVVGYGYTF. The CDR3 DNA follows: TGTGCCAGCAGCTTAGTCCGAGGGGAAGTGGTAGGGTATGGCTACACCTTC.

This clone has just one count. The chain recombines TRBV5-4 with TRBJ2-2; 10 bases map to TRBD1. Germline trimming cut 4 bases from V and 1 base from J; bases unmatched to any gene: 1. This CDR3 has 15 residues. Germline CDR1 is SGHNT and CDR2 is YYREEE (reference sequence). The CDR3 nucleotides are TGTGCCAGCAGCCGGGACAGGGGGAACACCGGGGAGCTGTTTTTT. It yields the protein CASSRDRGNTGELFF.

V and J are TRBV7-9 and TRBJ2-3, with 10 bases lining up with TRBD2. Germline trimming cut 5 bases from V and 2 bases from J; bases unmatched to any gene: 7. CDR1 is SEHNR, CDR2 FQNEAQ, per germline (reference sequence). The CDR3 contains 16 residues. The DNA of the CDR3 is TGTGCCAGCAGCCGAAGGACTAGCGGATACACAGATACGCAGTATTTT. This encodes CASSRRTSGYTDTQYF.

The chain is built from TRBV7-9 and TRBJ1-6, with 7 bases lining up with TRBD1. The CDR3 is made up of 16 amino acids. J was trimmed by 0 bases and V by 4 bases; bases with no gene match: 3. In germline, CDR1 is SEHNR, CDR2 FQNEAQ (reference sequence). The CDR3: CASSSDRFSYNSPLHF. CDR3 nucleotides: TGTGCCAGCAGCTCGGACAGGTTCTCCTATAATTCACCCCTCCACTTT.

This sequence joins TRBV11-3 and TRBJ1-2; D may be TRBD1 (6 bases). This CDR3 comprises 15 residues. The V end was cut by 4 bases, the J end by 4 bases, with 16 bases between. Germline V CDR1 and CDR2: SGHNT, YENEEA. This chain's CDR3 is CASSSLSGVSYGYTF. CDR3 bases: TGTGCCAGCAGCTCACTTTCAGGGGTGTCCTATGGCTACACCTTC.

This chain links TRBV9 with TRBJ1-2; D unresolved. The V gene's germline CDR1 is SGDLS and CDR2 YYNGEE. The CDR3 totals 12 residues. V dropped 0 bases and J dropped 4 bases, with 4 bases sitting between them. The CDR3 is CASSVEGYGYTF. CDR3 bases: TGTGCCAGCAGCGTAGAGGGCTATGGCTACACCTTC.

This clone was recorded a few times. The chain has TRBV29-1 and TRBJ1-1, with D possibly TRBD1 on 5 matching bases. With 0 bases removed from V and 11 bases from J, the gap between germline ends came to 10 bases. The CDR3 is made up of 11 amino acids. Germline V lookup: CDR1 SQVTM, CDR2 ANQGSEA. The CDR3 loop reads CSVEEGLVAFF. CDR3 coding DNA: TGCAGCGTTGAAGAGGGACTAGTGGCTTTCTTT. The complete variable domain, with remaining parts taken from reference TRBV29-1 and TRBJ1-1, reads SAVISQKPSRDICQRGTSLTIQCQVDSQVTMMFWYRQQPGQSLTLIATANQGSEATYESGFVIDKFPISRPNLTFSTLTVSNMSPEDSSIYLCSVEEGLVAFFGQGTRLTVV.

The genes are TRBV5-5 and TRBJ1-1; maybe TRBD1 (5 bases). There are 14 residues in the CDR3. CDR1 is SGHKS and CDR2 is YYEKEE in the germline V gene (reference sequence). V lost 3 bases to trimming and J lost 2 bases, with 11 bases between them. The CDR3 region has the DNA TGTGCCAGCAGCTCATATACAGGTAACACTGAAGCTTTCTTT. Protein product: CASSSYTGNTEAFF.

The rearrangement uses TRBV29-1 and TRBJ1-2; D is unresolved. V lost 4 bases, J lost 7 bases, and 25 bases lay in between. This CDR3 contains 16 residues. In germline, CDR1 is SQVTM, CDR2 ANQGSEA. CDR3 sequence reads: CSVARAVLSGSSGYTF. The CDR3 nucleotides read TGCAGCGTTGCTCGGGCCGTCCTTTCTGGTTCCTCTGGCTACACCTTC.

The table lists this clone with a count of one. The rearrangement links TRBV6-1 to TRBJ2-7; D is unresolved. From germline, CDR1 is MNHNS and CDR2 SASEGT. V was cut by 4 bases and J by 2 bases, with 12 bases left in between. The CDR3 is 14 amino acids. The CDR3 sequence: CASSVYRATYEQYF. The CDR3 coding sequence is TGTGCCAGCAGTGTTTACCGGGCCACCTACGAGCAGTACTTC.

V and J are TRBV15 and TRBJ2-7; TRBD2 matches 11 bases. The germline gives CDR1 LNHNV, CDR2 YYDKDF (reference sequence). CDR3 length: 16 amino acids. V lost 7 bases, J lost 4 bases, and 12 bases stayed unmatched. The CDR3 sequence is CATKRVIAGGPYEQYF. CDR3 nucleotides: TGTGCCACCAAAAGAGTCATAGCGGGAGGGCCTTACGAGCAGTACTTC. Variable domain in full (rest from reference TRBV15 and TRBJ2-7): DAMVIQNPRYQVTQFGKPVTLSCSQTLNHNVMYWYQQKSSQAPKLLFHYYDKDFNNEADTPDNFQSRRPNTSFCFLDIRSPGLGDTAMYLCATKRVIAGGPYEQYFGPGTRLTVT.

The chain links TRBV5-4 to TRBJ1-4; 7 bases fit TRBD1. V lost 4 bases to trimming and J lost 3 bases; unmatched junction nucleotides: 6. CDR3 size: 15 residues. Germline V gene data show CDR1 as SGHNT and CDR2 as YYREEE (reference sequence). The CDR3 is CASSGRQGPNEKLFF. The CDR3 bases are TGTGCCAGCAGCGGCAGACAGGGACCTAATGAAAAACTGTTTTTT. Full variable domain (outside the CDR3, taken from reference TRBV5-4 and TRBJ1-4): ETGVTQSPTHLIKTRGQQVTLRCSSQSGHNTVSWYQQALGQGPQFIFQYYREEENGRGNFPPRFSGLQFPNYSSELNVNALELDDSALYLCASSGRQGPNEKLFFGSGTQLSVL.

This chain connects TRBV5-1 to TRBJ1-2, with a weak D call TRBD1 (5 bases). V was shortened by 7 bases and J by 1 base, with 20 bases between the two germline ends. The CDR3 covers 16 residues. Germline V lookup: CDR1 SGHRS, CDR2 YFSETQ. As DNA, the CDR3 is TGCGCCAGCCGGCAAGAGGAGAGGGGCTTTAACTATGGCTACACCTTC. It is translated as CASRQEERGFNYGYTF.

The rearrangement uses TRBV6-5 and TRBJ2-6; D is undetermined. In germline, CDR1 is MNHEY, CDR2 SVGAGI. The V end was cut by 2 bases, the J end by 0 bases, with 5 bases between. This CDR3 spans 15 amino acids. For the CDR3, the DNA is TGTGCCAGCAGTTACCCAAGCTCTGGGGCCAACGTCCTGACTTTC. Encoded protein: CASSYPSSGANVLTF.

This rearrangement joins TRBV29-1 to TRBJ2-7, with 12 bases aligning to TRBD1. The CDR3 extends over 14 amino acids. Unmatched junction bases numbered 9, after V lost 7 bases and J lost 5 bases. Per germline, CDR1 SQVTM and CDR2 ANQGSEA. This CDR3 is CSARRGQGAHEQYF. For the CDR3, the DNA is TGCAGCGCCAGGAGGGGACAGGGGGCCCACGAGCAGTACTTC.

The chain carries TRBV6-1 and TRBJ1-2; D possibly corresponds to TRBD1 (5 bases). V lost 2 bases to trimming and J lost 8 bases, with 18 bases between them. CDR1 is MNHNS, CDR2 SASEGT, per germline. The CDR3 contains 15 residues. The CDR3 protein is CASSESILRGRGYTF. The CDR3 bases are TGTGCCAGCAGTGAAAGTATTTTGAGGGGCAGGGGCTACACCTTC.

This chain uses TRBV18 with TRBJ2-1; 11 bases fit TRBD1. CDR1 and CDR2 from the germline V gene are KGHSH and LQKENI. The CDR3 is 15 residues long. The trim removed 6 bases at V and 2 bases at J, leaving 3 bases unmatched. The CDR3 spells CASSPDRGPYNEQFF. Written as DNA, the CDR3 is TGTGCCAGCTCCCCGGACAGGGGGCCCTACAATGAGCAGTTCTTC.

V and J are TRBV28 and TRBJ1-1; 10 nucleotides agree with TRBD1. The CDR3 consists of 14 residues. The V gene end was trimmed by 6 bases and the J gene end by 7 bases; junction bases not matched to a gene: 8. Germline V gives CDR1 MDHEN, CDR2 SYDVKM. CDR3 sequence reads: CASRATGGGGEAFF. DNA for the CDR3: TGTGCCAGCAGGGCGACAGGGGGCGGAGGTGAAGCTTTCTTT.

The chain is built from TRBV18 and TRBJ1-5; 8 nucleotides match TRBD1. Trimming took 6 bases from V and 3 from J; bases not matched to a gene: 7. The CDR3 is 15 amino acids. The germline V gene has CDR1 KGHSH and CDR2 LQKENI. CDR3 sequence: CASSPDRGPNQPQHF. In DNA, the CDR3 is TGTGCCAGCTCTCCCGACAGGGGCCCCAATCAGCCCCAGCATTTT.

The gene calls are TRBV5-4 and TRBJ1-1; D is possibly TRBD1 (6 bases). CDR1 SGHNT and CDR2 YYREEE come from the germline V gene (reference sequence). Trimming removed 0 bases from V and 11 bases from J, with 17 bases in between. The CDR3 runs to 14 residues. CDR3 protein: CASSLDQGWSAAFF. For the CDR3, the DNA is TGTGCCAGCAGCTTGGACCAGGGGTGGTCCGCGGCTTTCTTT.